Listed below are T cell receptor beta chains from one sample, sequenced in a study of cytomegalovirus exposure and HLA in healthy donors. Data came from immunoSEQ multiplex PCR; TCRdb stores just in-frame clones and leaves some out. This sample's table has 110,000 to 150,000 clones. Sequenced material: PBMCs. The receptors come from a man aged 35 to 55 in good health and CMV-seronegative. Each CDR3 is given with its conserved first and last residue. D genes are given only for firm matches.

j_call v_call d_call cdr3_aa cdr3_nt
TRBJ2-3 TRBV29-1 TRBD1 CSAGQTGDTQYF TGCAGCGCGGGACAGACGGGAGATACGCAGTATTTT
TRBJ1-2 TRBV4-1 - CASSQDAGGNYGYTF TGCGCCAGCAGCCAAGATGCGGGCGGGAACTATGGCTACACCTTC
TRBJ2-3 TRBV11-3 - CASSLNSLTDTQYF TGTGCCAGCAGCCTAAACAGCCTCACAGATACGCAGTATTTT
TRBJ2-3 TRBV20-1 - CSAPSLGQYF TGCAGTGCCCCGTCTCTAGGGCAGTATTTT
TRBJ2-3 TRBV5-1 TRBD2 CASSGGLSGGTDTQYF TGCGCCAGCAGCGGGGGGCTTAGCGGGGGCACAGATACGCAGTATTTT
TRBJ2-2 TRBV4-3 TRBD1 CASSQDSGTGGLGRTGELFF TGCGCCAGCAGCCAAGATTCCGGGACAGGGGGCCTCGGACGCACCGGGGAGCTGTTTTTT
TRBJ2-2 TRBV5-4 - CASSFVRNTGELFF TGTGCCAGCAGCTTCGTCAGGAACACCGGGGAGCTGTTTTTT
TRBJ2-6 TRBV5-1 - CASSLGGLTSGANVLTF TGCGCCAGCAGCCTAGGGGGTCTTACCTCTGGGGCCAACGTCCTGACTTTC
TRBJ1-5 TRBV27 - CASSRAGQSWDQPQHF TGTGCCAGCAGCCGGGCCGGACAGAGTTGGGATCAGCCCCAGCATTTT
TRBJ2-5 TRBV5-1 TRBD2 CASSLGALGGETQYF TGCGCCAGCAGCTTGGGGGCCCTCGGGGGGGAGACCCAGTACTTC
TRBJ2-3 TRBV15 TRBD2 CATTPRAGVTDTQYF TGTGCCACCACCCCCCGAGCGGGGGTGACAGATACGCAGTATTTT
TRBJ2-3 TRBV6-1 - CASSPLNTQYF TGTGCCAGCAGTCCACTTAATACGCAGTATTTT
TRBJ1-2 TRBV5-5 - CASSRRDWEYGYTF TGTGCCAGCAGCCGCCGGGACTGGGAGTATGGCTACACCTTC
TRBJ1-2 TRBV27 - CASLGPGGSYTF TGTGCCTCTCTAGGCCCCGGAGGGAGCTACACCTTC
TRBJ2-3 TRBV2 TRBD2 CASSEALAGTDTQYF TGTGCCAGCAGTGAAGCCCTAGCGGGCACAGATACGCAGTATTTT
TRBJ1-6 TRBV19 TRBD1 CASTPTGTTSPLHF TGTGCCAGTACCCCGACAGGGACAACTTCACCCCTCCACTTT
TRBJ2-3 TRBV6-1 TRBD2 CASSGRGGTDTQYF TGTGCCAGCAGTGGGAGGGGAGGGACAGATACGCAGTATTTT
TRBJ1-2 TRBV28 TRBD1 CASSSRQGANYGYTF TGTGCCAGCAGTTCCAGACAGGGGGCAAACTATGGCTACACCTTC
TRBJ2-7 TRBV6-1 TRBD2 CASRWVAGAYEQYF TGTGCCAGCAGGTGGGTAGCGGGAGCCTACGAGCAGTACTTC
TRBJ1-2 TRBV6-5 TRBD1 CASSTSTGDYGYTF TGTGCCAGCAGTACCTCGACAGGGGACTATGGCTACACCTTC
TRBJ2-7 TRBV6-5 TRBD1 CASSPYRQGPQYF TGTGCCAGCAGCCCCTACCGACAGGGCCCGCAGTACTTC
TRBJ2-2 TRBV6-5 TRBD1 CASSYRQGASGELFF TGTGCCAGCAGTTACCGTCAGGGGGCGAGCGGGGAGCTGTTTTTT
TRBJ1-2 TRBV6-5 - CASSTRTANYGYTF TGTGCCAGCAGCACGAGGACAGCTAACTATGGCTACACCTTC
TRBJ2-7 TRBV4-1 TRBD1 CASSPGQGYYEQYF TGCGCCAGCAGCCCCGGACAGGGTTATTACGAGCAGTACTTC
TRBJ1-2 TRBV12-5 - CASGFRGSNYGYTF TGTGCTAGTGGTTTCCGGGGGTCGAACTATGGCTACACCTTC
TRBJ1-1 TRBV5-1 - CASSLGQMNTEAFF TGCGCCAGCAGCCTCGGACAGATGAACACTGAAGCTTTCTTT
TRBJ1-3 TRBV7-2 - CASSYSDSRNTIYF TGTGCCAGCAGCTACTCGGACAGCAGAAACACCATATATTTT
TRBJ2-7 TRBV5-6 - CASSFFGEQYF TGTGCCAGCAGCTTTTTCGGGGAGCAGTACTTC
TRBJ1-1 TRBV19 TRBD1 CASSMAGQGGTEAFF TGTGCCAGTAGTATGGCTGGACAGGGAGGGACTGAAGCTTTCTTT
TRBJ1-1 TRBV4-3 - CASSQGGGPLNTEAFF TGCGCCAGCAGCCAAGGGGGCGGCCCCTTGAACACTGAAGCTTTCTTT
TRBJ2-5 TRBV2 TRBD1 CATLPRGYQETQYF TGTGCCACTTTGCCCAGGGGGTACCAAGAGACCCAGTACTTC
TRBJ1-5 TRBV7-2 TRBD1 CASSLAGQGITQPQHF TGTGCCAGCAGCTTAGCAGGACAGGGAATCACTCAGCCCCAGCATTTT
TRBJ1-2 TRBV7-6 TRBD1 CASSRDRGGLYGYTF TGTGCCAGCAGCCGTGACAGGGGGGGACTCTATGGCTACACCTTC
TRBJ2-3 TRBV7-8 - CASSPRHITSTDTQYF TGTGCCAGCAGCCCGCGACATATTACTAGCACAGATACGCAGTATTTT
TRBJ2-3 TRBV7-2 - CASSQSVAEGTQYF TGTGCCAGCAGCCAGAGCGTGGCAGAGGGTACGCAGTATTTT
TRBJ1-2 TRBV28 - CASSRLSWAGTHGYTF TGTGCCAGCAGTCGTTTATCTTGGGCAGGCACACATGGCTACACCTTC
TRBJ2-1 TRBV11-2 - CASSLGSGSYNEQFF TGTGCCAGCAGCTTAGGGTCGGGCTCCTACAATGAGCAGTTCTTC
TRBJ2-1 TRBV5-1 TRBD2 CASSLGLAANNEQFF TGCGCCAGCAGCTTGGGACTAGCGGCGAACAATGAGCAGTTCTTC
TRBJ1-4 TRBV4-3 TRBD1 CASSQDRGANEKLFF TGCGCCAGCAGCCAAGACAGGGGGGCTAATGAAAAACTGTTTTTT
TRBJ1-6 TRBV6-1 - CASSEGRPPGPLHF TGTGCCAGCAGTGAAGGGAGGCCCCCGGGTCCCCTCCACTTT